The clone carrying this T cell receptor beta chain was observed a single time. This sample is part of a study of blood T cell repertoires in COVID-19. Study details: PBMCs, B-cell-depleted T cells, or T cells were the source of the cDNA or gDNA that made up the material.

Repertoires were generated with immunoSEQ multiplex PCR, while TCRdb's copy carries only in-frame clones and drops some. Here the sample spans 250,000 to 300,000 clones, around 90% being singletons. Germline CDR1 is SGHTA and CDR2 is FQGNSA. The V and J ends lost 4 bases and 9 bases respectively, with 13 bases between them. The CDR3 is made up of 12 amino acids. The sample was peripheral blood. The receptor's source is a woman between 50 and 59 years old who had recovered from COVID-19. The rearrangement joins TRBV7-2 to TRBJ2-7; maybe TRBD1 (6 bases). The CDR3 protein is CASSYTGTGQYF. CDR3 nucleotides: TGTGCCAGCAGCTATACAGGGACGGGGCAGTACTTC.